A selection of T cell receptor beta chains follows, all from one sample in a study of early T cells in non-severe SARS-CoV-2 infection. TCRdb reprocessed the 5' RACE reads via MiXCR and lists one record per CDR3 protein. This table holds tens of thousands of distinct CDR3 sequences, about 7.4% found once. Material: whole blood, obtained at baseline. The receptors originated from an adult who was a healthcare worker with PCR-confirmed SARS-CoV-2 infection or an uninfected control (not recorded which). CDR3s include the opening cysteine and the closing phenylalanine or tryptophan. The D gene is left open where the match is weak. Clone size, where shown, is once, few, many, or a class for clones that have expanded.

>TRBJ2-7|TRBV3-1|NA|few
TGTGCCAGCAGCTATGGTAGGGACGGCTACGAGCAGTACTTC
CASSYGRDGYEQYF
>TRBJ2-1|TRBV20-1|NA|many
TGCAGTGTCGACTCCTACAATGAGCAGTTCTTC
CSVDSYNEQFF
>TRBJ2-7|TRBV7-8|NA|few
TGTGCCAGCAGCTTAGAGACCGTATCCTACGAGCAGTACTTC
CASSLETVSYEQYF
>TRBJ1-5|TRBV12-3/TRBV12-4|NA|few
TGTGCCAGCGGGCCCTGGACAGATAGCAATCAGCCCCAGCATTTT
CASGPWTDSNQPQHF
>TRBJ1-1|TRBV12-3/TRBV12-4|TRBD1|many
TGTGCCAGCAGCAGGGACCCAGGGGGGACTGAAGCTTTCTTT
CASSRDPGGTEAFF
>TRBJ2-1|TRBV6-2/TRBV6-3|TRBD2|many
TGTGCCAGCACAGGACTAGCGGGGGCCACCTACAATGAGCAGTTCTTC
CASTGLAGATYNEQFF
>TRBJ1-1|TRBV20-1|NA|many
TGCAGTGCTAAACAGGGCCGTGAAGCTTTCTTT
CSAKQGREAFF
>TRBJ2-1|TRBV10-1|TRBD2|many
TGCGCCAGCAGTGAGTCGAGGGTAGCGGGGGCCCCAAGTAAGCAGTTCTTC
CASSESRVAGAPSKQFF
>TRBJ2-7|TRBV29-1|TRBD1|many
TGCAGCGCCGGACAGGGGGCGGGATACGAGCAGTACTTC
CSAGQGAGYEQYF
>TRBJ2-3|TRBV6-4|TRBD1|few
TGTGCCAGCAGCCCAGGGGCAGGGGGCTCAGATACGCAGTATTTT
CASSPGAGGSDTQYF
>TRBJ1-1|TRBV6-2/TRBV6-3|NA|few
TGTGCCAGCAACCATCCCGGCGCGAACACTGAAGCTTTCTTT
CASNHPGANTEAFF
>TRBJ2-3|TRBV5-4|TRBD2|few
TGTGCCAGCAGCTTGAAATCCGGTTCGGTAGCGGGGGGGACCCCACAGTATTTT
CASSLKSGSVAGGTPQYF
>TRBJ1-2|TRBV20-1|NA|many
TGCAGTGCTAGAGATTGGGATAACTATGGCTACACCTTC
CSARDWDNYGYTF
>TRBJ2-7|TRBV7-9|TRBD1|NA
TGTGCCAGCAGCCCTCAGGGGACAGAGCACGAGCAGTACTTC
CASSPQGTEHEQYF
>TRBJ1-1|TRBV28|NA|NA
TGTGCCAGCAGTTTTAGCCGGCCAGGGGCGGGAGCTGAAGCTTTCTTT
CASSFSRPGAGAEAFF
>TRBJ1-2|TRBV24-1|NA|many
TGTGCCACCAGTGACCAAGGAGGAGGCTACACCTTC
CATSDQGGGYTF
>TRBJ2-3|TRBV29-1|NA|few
TGCAGCGTGTTCGGGGGGCACACAGATACGCAGTATTTT
CSVFGGHTDTQYF
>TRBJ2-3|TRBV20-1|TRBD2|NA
TGCAGTGCTAGAGATCTTGGCGGGGGGGCAGATACGCAGTATTTT
CSARDLGGGADTQYF
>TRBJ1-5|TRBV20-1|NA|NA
TGCAGTGCTGCGAATTGGATTAGCAATCAGCCCCAGCATTTT
CSAANWISNQPQHF
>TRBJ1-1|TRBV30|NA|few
TGTGCCTGGAGCCCAGGTTACGCTGAAGCTTTCTTT
CAWSPGYAEAFF
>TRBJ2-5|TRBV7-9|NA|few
TGTGCCAGCAGCCACCTCCAAGAGACCCAGTACTTC
CASSHLQETQYF
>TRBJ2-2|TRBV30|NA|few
TGTGCCTGGAGATCGTTGGACACCGCCTTTCAGAACACCGGGGAGCTGTTTTTT
CAWRSLDTAFQNTGELFF
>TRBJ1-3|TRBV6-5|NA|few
TGTGCCAGCACCCGAGGGAGAGCGGACACCATATATTTT
CASTRGRADTIYF
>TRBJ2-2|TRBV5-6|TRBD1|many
TGTGCCAGCAGCCGCATCAGGGGGACCGGGGAGCTGTTTTTT
CASSRIRGTGELFF
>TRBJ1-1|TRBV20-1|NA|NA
TGCAGTGCTAGGGAAGGGATGCCCGACAGGAGCTTTGAAGCTTTCTTT
CSAREGMPDRSFEAFF
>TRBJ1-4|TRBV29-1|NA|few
TGCAGCGTTGACAGAAATGAAAAACTGTTTTTT
CSVDRNEKLFF
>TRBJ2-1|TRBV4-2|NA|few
TGTGCCAGCAGCCAAGACAAACAAACGGGGTACAATGAGCAGTTCTTC
CASSQDKQTGYNEQFF
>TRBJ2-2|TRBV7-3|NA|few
TGTGCCAGCAGCTTAAGTTCTGGGCAGAACACCGGGGAGCTGTTTTTT
CASSLSSGQNTGELFF
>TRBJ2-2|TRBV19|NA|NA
TGTGCCAGTATGGTCCGGGAAACGAACACCGGGGAGCTGTTTTTT
CASMVRETNTGELFF
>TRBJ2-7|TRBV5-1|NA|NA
TGCGCCAGCAGCTTGGATGGGACTGAATATTACGAGCAGTACTTC
CASSLDGTEYYEQYF
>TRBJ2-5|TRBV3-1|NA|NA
TGTGCCAGCATCCAAGACGTCGGTCAAGAGACCCAGTACTTC
CASIQDVGQETQYF
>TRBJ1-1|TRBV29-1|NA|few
TGCAGCGCGGGGGACACTGAAGCTTTCTTT
CSAGDTEAFF
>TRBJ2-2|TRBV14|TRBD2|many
TGTGCCAGCAGCCATGTGGCGGGGGGCGACACCGGGGAGCTGTTTTTT
CASSHVAGGDTGELFF
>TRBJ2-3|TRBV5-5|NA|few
TGTGCCAGCAGCCAAGACGAATACAGGGTGCGTGCAGATACGCAGTATTTT
CASSQDEYRVRADTQYF
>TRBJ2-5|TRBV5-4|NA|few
TGTGCCAGCAGCTTTACTCCGACCCAAGAGACCCAGTACTTC
CASSFTPTQETQYF
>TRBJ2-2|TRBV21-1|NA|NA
TGTGCCAGCAGCAAACCCGTCTTCAGAGGGATCGGTCCCGGGGAGCTGTTTTTT
CASSKPVFRGIGPGELFF
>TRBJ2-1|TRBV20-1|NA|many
TGCAGTGCTAGGACCTCTTCCCGGTACAATGAGCAGTTCTTC
CSARTSSRYNEQFF
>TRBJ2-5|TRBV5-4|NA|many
TGTGCCAGCAGCCGTAGACTAGATCAAGAGACCCAGTACTTC
CASSRRLDQETQYF
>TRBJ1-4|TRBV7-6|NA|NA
TGTGCCAGCAGCTTAGCTTCTGGGTTAAATGAAAAACTGTTTTTT
CASSLASGLNEKLFF
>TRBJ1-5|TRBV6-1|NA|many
TGTGCCAGCAGTTCCCCCCCGGGGGCCAACAATCAGCCCCAGCATTTT
CASSSPPGANNQPQHF
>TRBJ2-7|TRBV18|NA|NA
TGTGCCAGCTCACCACCGGGGTCGGGGGACGAGCAGTACTTC
CASSPPGSGDEQYF
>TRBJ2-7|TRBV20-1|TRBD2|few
TGCAGTGCCAGAGACGGGACGGGGGGTTTGGAGCAGTACTTC
CSARDGTGGLEQYF
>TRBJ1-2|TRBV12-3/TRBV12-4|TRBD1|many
TGTGCCAGCAACAGGGGTGCCTATGGCTACACCTTC
CASNRGAYGYTF
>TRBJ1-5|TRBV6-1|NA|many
TGTGCCAGCAGTGAAGTCACGAAAACCGCTTATAGCAATCAGCCCCAGCATTTT
CASSEVTKTAYSNQPQHF
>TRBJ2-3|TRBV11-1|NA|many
TGTGCCAGCAGCTTCGGGGATACGCAGTATTTT
CASSFGDTQYF